This is a list of T cell receptor beta chains from one sample in a study of blood T cells in healthy people across ages. TCRdb called the 5' RACE reads again in MiXCR, with one record for every CDR3 protein. Here the sample spans about 2 million distinct CDR3 sequences, 49% being singletons. Sequencing was carried out using blood. The receptor source for this set is a woman aged 35 to 49 in good health. Each CDR3 is given with its conserved first and last residue. A D gene is named only where the DNA matches it firmly. The listing skips clone size in some rows; elsewhere it reads once, few, many or a size class.

j_call clone_size v_call d_call cdr3_nt cdr3_aa
TRBJ2-3 . TRBV6-5 TRBD1 TGTGCCAGCAGTTTGTATCGGGACAGCTCCCCTTCGGATACGCAGTATTTT CASSLYRDSSPSDTQYF
TRBJ2-7 few TRBV27 . TGTGCCAGCAGTTTATCCCCATGGGATGGGCTTTCCTACGAGCAGTACTTC CASSLSPWDGLSYEQYF
TRBJ1-6 . TRBV12-3/TRBV12-4 . TGTGCCAGCAGAACAGCAGGGGTGTTTAATTCACCCCTCCACTTT CASRTAGVFNSPLHF
TRBJ1-2 . TRBV18 . TGTGCCAGCTCACCAGTGAAGACAAACCGCGGGGGCTATGGCTACACCTTC CASSPVKTNRGGYGYTF
TRBJ2-3 . TRBV6-2/TRBV6-3 . TGTGCCAGCAAAATTTGGGATACGCAGTATTTT CASKIWDTQYF
TRBJ2-6 few TRBV29-1 . TGCAGCGTTGTGGATTCTGGGGCCAACGTCCTGACTTTC CSVVDSGANVLTF
TRBJ2-1 . TRBV25-1 TRBD2 TGTGCCAGCAGTGAAGGGGGGGGGAGGTTGTTCTTC CASSEGGGRLFF
TRBJ2-7 . TRBV6-1 . TGTGCCAGCAGTGAAAGGGGCGCAACCTCCACCTACGAGCAGTACTTC CASSERGATSTYEQYF
TRBJ1-1 . TRBV7-9 . TGTGCCAGCAGCTTAGGAGGGCACCTGAACACTGAAGCTTTCTTT CASSLGGHLNTEAFF
TRBJ2-1 . TRBV6-1 TRBD2 TGTGCCAGCAGTCCCTCTAGCGGGGGGGCCGTCTACAATGAGCAGTTCTTC CASSPSSGGAVYNEQFF
TRBJ2-5 . TRBV15 TRBD1 TGTGCCACCAGCAGAGATGGAGACAGGGGGGAGACCCAGTACTTC CATSRDGDRGETQYF
TRBJ2-7 . TRBV4-3 TRBD2 TGCGCCAGCAGCCAAGATCGGCGGGGGGAGACCTACGAGCAGTACTTC CASSQDRRGETYEQYF
TRBJ2-3 . TRBV14 . TGTGCCAGCAGCCTAATTAAGACAGACACAGATACGCAGTATTTT CASSLIKTDTDTQYF
TRBJ2-3 . TRBV20-1 . TGCAGTGCCCTAGAGGGAACGGGGTACCTCCGCACAGATACGCAGTATTTT CSALEGTGYLRTDTQYF
TRBJ2-3 . TRBV12-3/TRBV12-4 . TGTGCCAGCAGTCCACAGGGCCGCGCGCAGTATTTT CASSPQGRAQYF
TRBJ2-2 . TRBV7-2 . TGTGCCAGCAGCTCGGACGGTTTCGCCGGGGAGCTGTTTTTT CASSSDGFAGELFF
TRBJ1-4 few TRBV27 . TGTGCCAGCAGTTTATTCTTGACGGGGGAAAAACTGTTTTTT CASSLFLTGEKLFF
TRBJ2-3 . TRBV10-3 TRBD2 TGTGCCATCAGTGAAATGACTAGCGGTGGAGATACGCAGTATTTT CAISEMTSGGDTQYF
TRBJ2-2 . TRBV12-3/TRBV12-4 TRBD2 TGTGCCAGCATTGTTGAAGCGGGGGGGCCAGGGGAGCTGTTTTTT CASIVEAGGPGELFF
TRBJ2-1 . TRBV3-1 TRBD2 TGTGCCAGCAGCCAAGATCTCACTAGCGGGGGGTCTTCCTACAATGAGCAGTTCTTC CASSQDLTSGGSSYNEQFF
TRBJ1-2 few TRBV7-2 TRBD1 TGTGCCAGCAGCTTGACAGGGGGCGGGTCGCGCTACACCTTC CASSLTGGGSRYTF
TRBJ2-3 . TRBV28 . TGTGCCAGCAGTTTGGGGACCCCGGGGAGAGATACGCAGTATTTT CASSLGTPGRDTQYF
TRBJ2-3 . TRBV11-2 TRBD1 TGTGCCAGCAGCTTAAGCAGGGGGCTTAATACGCAGTATTTT CASSLSRGLNTQYF
TRBJ2-7 many TRBV27 . TGTGCCAGCAGTTTATCGATTTCGAGAGGGACCGAGCAGTACTTC CASSLSISRGTEQYF
TRBJ1-5 once TRBV20-1 TRBD1 TGCAGTGCTAGAGAAATCGGGACAGGCAGCAATCAGCCCCAGCATTTT CSAREIGTGSNQPQHF
TRBJ1-1 . TRBV5-1 . TGCGCCAGCAGCGAACAGTCCATGAACACTGAAGCTTTCTTT CASSEQSMNTEAFF
TRBJ1-1 few TRBV4-2 TRBD1 TGTGCCAGCAGCCAAGGGACAGGGGGGATGAACACTGAAGCTTTCTTT CASSQGTGGMNTEAFF
TRBJ1-2 . TRBV28 . TGTGCCAGCAGTATCCCCGGGGGGACTTACTATGGCTACACCTTC CASSIPGGTYYGYTF
TRBJ1-2 . TRBV6-5 . TGTGCCAGCAGTCACGACCCCGCTACGTATGGCTACACCTTC CASSHDPATYGYTF
TRBJ1-4 . TRBV20-1 TRBD1 TGCAGTGCTAGGACAGGGACGGGTGAAAAACTGTTTTTT CSARTGTGEKLFF
TRBJ2-5 . TRBV12-5 TRBD2 TGTGCTAGTGGTCAGGGACTAGCGTATCAAGAGACCCAGTACTTC CASGQGLAYQETQYF
TRBJ2-7 few TRBV15 . TGTGCCACCAGCAGAGACAATTCGTTAGGGGCTAGAAGCGAGCAGTACTTC CATSRDNSLGARSEQYF
TRBJ1-1 . TRBV6-2/TRBV6-3 . TGTGCCAGCACTTTCCCCGAGAGCGAAGCTTTCTTT CASTFPESEAFF
TRBJ2-7 . TRBV29-1 . TGCAGCGTTGAAGATCAGCGGGTCGGGGACCGCACTCCCTACGAGCAGTACTTC CSVEDQRVGDRTPYEQYF
TRBJ2-7 . TRBV18 . TGTGCCAGCTCACATCAGGAAAGATACGAGCAGTACTTC CASSHQERYEQYF
TRBJ2-7 few TRBV20-1 . TGCAGTGCTAGTACCCCTCGGGCACCCTACGAGCAGTACTTC CSASTPRAPYEQYF
TRBJ1-1 few TRBV12-3/TRBV12-4 . TGTGCCAGCAGTTTAGCGCCAGGATTGAACACTGAAGCTTTCTTT CASSLAPGLNTEAFF
TRBJ2-5 many TRBV28 TRBD1 TGTGCCAGCAGTTTCGGACAGGGGGATGAGACCCAGTACTTC CASSFGQGDETQYF
TRBJ2-7 few TRBV20-1 . TGCAGTGCTAGAGCGGCAGGATTATACGAGCAGTACTTC CSARAAGLYEQYF
TRBJ2-3 few TRBV7-9 TRBD1 TGTGCCAGCAGCGATTTAGGACAGGGGTCAGATACGCAGTATTTT CASSDLGQGSDTQYF
TRBJ1-5 . TRBV6-1 . TGTGCCAGCAGTGACGCCGGGACTCTCAATCAGCCCCAGCATTTT CASSDAGTLNQPQHF
TRBJ2-3 . TRBV12-3/TRBV12-4 TRBD1 TGTGCCAGCAGTCGAAGACAGGGGGCGCCTCCAACAGATACGCAGTATTTT CASSRRQGAPPTDTQYF
TRBJ2-5 . TRBV6-5 . TGTGCCAGCAGTCGATGGGGGGACAGCGGCGGCGAGACCCAGTACTTC CASSRWGDSGGETQYF
TRBJ2-5 few TRBV15 . TGTGCCACCAGCCCAAGAGGGGGGACACAAGAGACCCAGTACTTC CATSPRGGTQETQYF
TRBJ2-5 . TRBV7-2 . TGTGCCAGCAGCTTAGTTTCGGAGTTGAAGTACTTC CASSLVSELKYF
TRBJ2-1 . TRBV7-2 TRBD1 TGTGCCAGCAGCTTCCGGGACAGGGGGAGTGAGCAGTTCTTC CASSFRDRGSEQFF
TRBJ2-3 . TRBV6-5 TRBD1 TGTGCCAGCAGCACCCGCGGACAGGGGGGCACAGATACGCAGTATTTT CASSTRGQGGTDTQYF
TRBJ2-5 . TRBV7-6 . TGTGCCACCGGCAGGGGCTACCAAGAGACCCAGTACTTC CATGRGYQETQYF
TRBJ1-1 . TRBV20-1 . TGCAGTGCAAACCGGGGACAAGCTTTCTTT CSANRGQAFF
TRBJ2-3 . TRBV12-3/TRBV12-4 . TGTGCCAGCAGGCTCGAGGCAGATACGCAGTATTTT CASRLEADTQYF
TRBJ2-1 . TRBV4-3 . TGCGCCAGCAGCCAAGATATCGGGGGGCAAGGTTACAATGAGCAGTTCTTC CASSQDIGGQGYNEQFF
TRBJ2-2 . TRBV7-2 . TGTGCCAGCAGCGCAACAAACACCGGGGAGCTGTTTTTT CASSATNTGELFF
TRBJ2-1 . TRBV7-3 TRBD2 TGTGCCAGCAGCCGAGGACTAGCGGGGGGCAGGGATGAGCAGTTCTTC CASSRGLAGGRDEQFF
TRBJ2-7 few TRBV6-1 TRBD1 TGTGCCAGCAGTGAATGGTCAGGGGGCCACGAGCAGTACTTC CASSEWSGGHEQYF
TRBJ1-1 . TRBV7-9 TRBD1 TGTGCCAGCAGCTTAGGACAGGGGGCTTCAAACACTGAAGCTTTCTTT CASSLGQGASNTEAFF